This T cell receptor (beta chain) was identified in a study of OX40 agonist ivuxolimab in advanced cancers. About the study: Patients received ivuxolimab, an agonistic anti-OX40 (CD134) antibody. Findings and caveats of the study: Patients with a partial response at 0.1-3.0 mg/kg had among the lowest clonal expansion. At 0.1 to 3.0 mg/kg, clonal expansion of CD4+ and CD8+ blood T cells had occurred by week 6.

To note about this clone: Its antigen is currently unknown.

Germline lookup yields CDR1 SGHRS and CDR2 YFSETQ. CDR3 size: 13 residues. Trimming pared 7 bases from V and 4 bases from J, leaving 15 bases between. Using immunoSEQ multiplex PCR, the repertoire was profiled, and TCRdb retains in-frame clones only, with some absent. Seen here are approximately 60,000 clones, about 91% observed once, and the top ten hold over 9.5%. The source was CD4+ or CD8+ T cells sorted from blood, collected in a trial of the OX40 agonist ivuxolimab. This chain joins TRBV5-1 and TRBJ2-7; the D gene is possibly TRBD1 (6 bases). This receptor was identified in an adult with an advanced solid tumor such as melanoma, head and neck, liver or kidney cancer. In DNA, the CDR3 is TGCGCCAGCCGCGAGGGACAAAAGTACGAGCAGTACTTC. It translates to CASREGQKYEQYF.